The entry that follows covers one T cell receptor (beta chain) sequence. What it binds is unknown. The germline CDR1 and CDR2 sequences are SGHDT and YYEEEE. This CDR3 region has 16 residues. Germline trimming cut 4 bases from V and 3 bases from J; bases unmatched to any gene: 7. The data derive from a study of cytomegalovirus exposure and HLA in healthy donors. The wider study: The approximately 130 validation repertoires matched the approximately 670 first-cohort repertoires in platform, a later analysis reported.

General study results and limits: The tendency of first-cohort TCR clusters to co-occur in the 120 or so validation repertoires was the finding of a later analysis.

Here immunoSEQ multiplex PCR was the method, and the copy in TCRdb shows in-frame clones only, minus some. The top ten clones hold around 0.84% of a sample with about 330,000 clones, more than 80% of them seen once. Material for sequencing was PBMCs. The V and J genes are TRBV5-6 and TRBJ2-7; 13 positions agree with TRBD2. The receptor was derived from a woman under 30 in good health and CMV-seronegative. This CDR3 reads CASSPWTSGSVYEQYF. In DNA, the CDR3 is TGTGCCAGCAGCCCCTGGACTAGCGGGAGCGTCTACGAGCAGTACTTC.